A single sample is the source of the 28 T cell receptor beta chains below, sequenced in a study of a mutant IDH1 vaccine in newly diagnosed glioma. TCRdb's table, derived via immunoSEQ multiplex PCR, lists solely in-frame clones and lacks some. The profile shows around 52,000 clones, approximately 90% of them singletons. No antigen has been assigned to these receptors. Noted time point: week 5, during vaccination. Every vaccination contained 300 ug of the mutant IDH1 20-mer peptide and was paired with topical imiquimod. The specimen comprised PBMCs, sampled from a glioma patient whose treatment included an IDH1 peptide vaccine. The receptor set was obtained from a woman aged 40 to 55 with glioma.

V is TRBV6-5 and J is TRBJ2-2, with D perhaps TRBD1 (5 bases). Looked up from germline, CDR1 is MNHEY and CDR2 is SVGAGI. V lost 9 bases and J lost 1, with 9 bases in between. The CDR3 covers 13 residues. CDR3: CARDTVNTGELFF. Here the CDR3 DNA reads TGTGCCAGGGACACCGTGAACACCGGGGAGCTGTTTTTT.

V and J are TRBV28 and TRBJ1-1, with D tentatively TRBD1 (5 bases). This CDR3 spans 14 amino acids. In germline, CDR1 is MDHEN, CDR2 SYDVKM. V lost 3 bases to trimming and J lost 5 bases, with 13 bases between them. CDR3 DNA: TGTGCCAGCAGTTTCCAGGGAGGACTGACTGAAGCTTTCTTT. Protein sequence: CASSFQGGLTEAFF.

This chain joins TRBV6-4 and TRBJ1-1; TRBD1 aligns across 10 bases. The V gene end was trimmed by 6 bases and the J gene end by 4 bases; junction bases not matched to a gene: 2. Per germline, CDR1 MRHNA and CDR2 SNTAGT. The CDR3 loop spans 13 amino acids. The CDR3 is CASSRTGGTEAFF. The CDR3 region has the DNA TGTGCCAGCAGCAGGACAGGGGGCACTGAAGCTTTCTTT.

The CDR3 DNA reads as TGTGCCACCAGCAGTTCCTTCAAGGGAAAGGGCGACAATGAGCAGTTCTTC. Translation gives CATSSSFKGKGDNEQFF. This chain links TRBV15 with TRBJ2-1; D is undetermined. Trimming stripped 3 bases from V and 5 bases from J, with 20 bases between. CDR3 length equals 17 residues. Germline CDR1 reads LNHNV; CDR2 reads YYDKDF (reference sequence). The whole variable domain, filled in from reference TRBV15 and TRBJ2-1, reads DAMVIQNPRYQVTQFGKPVTLSCSQTLNHNVMYWYQQKSSQAPKLLFHYYDKDFNNEADTPDNFQSRRPNTSFCFLDIRSPGLGDTAMYLCATSSSFKGKGDNEQFFGPGTRLTVL.

The gene calls are TRBV10-2 and TRBJ2-7, with a weak D call TRBD1 (6 bases). Trimming removed 4 bases at V and 2 bases at J, with 21 bases between. CDR1 is WSHSY, CDR2 SAAADI, per germline. The CDR3 extends over 17 amino acids. The CDR3 reads CASSGPVPGHIPYEQYF. The CDR3 region has the DNA TGCGCCAGCAGTGGACCTGTCCCGGGACATATCCCCTACGAGCAGTACTTC.

This sequence joins TRBV6-5 and TRBJ1-1, with 7 bases identical to TRBD1. V was pared by 6 bases and J by 4 bases, with 8 bases of the junction left unmatched. Germline V lookup: CDR1 MNHEY, CDR2 SVGAGI. This CDR3 has 14 amino acids. The CDR3 spells CASSKVGQRTEAFF. The DNA for the CDR3 is TGTGCCAGCAGCAAAGTGGGACAGCGCACTGAAGCTTTCTTT.

The chain joins TRBV18 to TRBJ2-7; 7 bases fit TRBD1. Germline V gene sequence: CDR1 KGHSH, CDR2 LQKENI. The CDR3 has 14 residues. V was clipped by 1 base and J by 3 bases; unmatched bases: 3. The CDR3 here is CASSPRDRDYEQYF. CDR3 DNA sequence: TGTGCCAGCTCACCACGCGACAGGGACTACGAGCAGTACTTC.

Points on this clone: The germline gene is not matched at one end of the junction; a read error may be the cause. The V and J genes are TRBV4-1 and TRBJ2-5, with no clear D. This CDR3 region has 11 residues. CDR1 and CDR2 from the germline V gene are MGHRA and YSYEKL. The CDR3 region has the DNA TGCGCCAGCAGCCAAGAAGGGCTAGTTCACTTC. This sequence encodes CASSQEGLVHF.

This chain connects TRBV11-1 to TRBJ2-3; no reliable D call. Deletions cut 2 bases from V and 0 bases from J, with 9 bases between. The germline V gene encodes CDR1 SGHAT and CDR2 FQDESV (reference sequence). The CDR3 length is 15 residues. CDR3 in amino acids: CASSLIAISTDTQYF. The CDR3 nucleotides read TGTGCCAGCAGCTTAATCGCGATTAGCACAGATACGCAGTATTTT.

For the CDR3, the DNA is TGTGCCAGCGTTGAAGGGATGAACACTGAAGCTTTCTTT. It encodes CASVEGMNTEAFF. The J gene is TRBJ1-1, the V gene TRBV2; D ambiguous. V was pared by 8 bases and J by 0 bases, with 10 bases between. Germline V CDR1 and CDR2: SNHLY, FYNNEI. The CDR3 runs 13 residues.

The chain joins TRBV7-9 to TRBJ1-2, with TRBD1 as a possible D gene (6 bases). V lost 5 bases to trimming and J lost 8 bases, with 15 bases between them. The CDR3 is 13 amino acids. The germline V gene has CDR1 SEHNR and CDR2 FQNEAQ (reference sequence). The DNA for the CDR3 is TGTGCCAGCAGCCCAACCGGGGGCGGCGGCTACACCTTC. This sequence encodes CASSPTGGGGYTF. The full variable domain, with the rest looked up from reference TRBV7-9 and TRBJ1-2, is DTGVSQNPRHKITKRGQNVTFRCDPISEHNRLYWYRQTLGQGPEFLTYFQNEAQLEKSRLLSDRFSAERPKGSFSTLEIQRTEQGDSAMYLCASSPTGGGGYTFGSGTRLTVV.

In DNA form, the CDR3 reads TGCGCCAGCAGCTTGGAGGCCAGGTCCCCCGGCCAGCCCCAGCATTTT. Encoded protein: CASSLEARSPGQPQHF. This chain uses TRBV5-1 with TRBJ1-5; unclear D gene. The CDR3 runs 16 residues. With 0 bases removed from V and 7 bases from J, the gap between germline ends came to 17 bases. CDR1 is SGHRS, CDR2 YFSETQ, per germline.

The chain employs TRBV6-1 and TRBJ2-6, with a possible D match to TRBD2 (5 bases). Trimming stripped 2 bases from V and 9 bases from J, with 26 bases between. Germline-derived CDR1 and CDR2 are MNHNS and SASEGT. This CDR3 spans 19 amino acids. The CDR3 DNA is TGTGCCAGCAGTGAATCGGGAAAGGGAACAATTACGTGGGGCAACGTCCTGACTTTC. This translates into CASSESGKGTITWGNVLTF.

Concerning this clone itself: The junction and the germline gene differ at one end; a read error may be behind it. The chain combines TRBV5-4 with TRBJ2-4; 10 nucleotides align to TRBD1. This CDR3 is 18 amino acids long. Germline V lookup: CDR1 SGHNT, CDR2 YYREEE (reference sequence). CDR3 loop: CASSPIDGTGDRPGVAIF. Here the CDR3 DNA reads TGTGCCAGCAGCCCTATCGATGGGACAGGGGACCGCCCGGGCGTTGCGATCTTC.

The gene calls are TRBV29-1 and TRBJ2-1; D is unresolved. Between the trimmed V and J ends, which lost 4 bases and 0 bases, there was a span of 7 bases. The germline V gene encodes CDR1 SQVTM and CDR2 ANQGSEA. This CDR3 is built from 13 residues. The CDR3 DNA reads as TGCAGCGTTGTTGAGAGCTCCTACAATGAGCAGTTCTTC. Amino acid sequence: CSVVESSYNEQFF.

The rearrangement joins TRBV5-1 to TRBJ1-1; 7 nucleotides match TRBD1. Germline V CDR1 and CDR2: SGHRS, YFSETQ. The J segment lost 4 bases and the V segment lost 3 bases, leaving 3 bases of the junction unmatched. The CDR3 is made up of 13 amino acids. CDR3 in amino acids: CASSSGQFTEAFF. CDR3 nucleotides: TGCGCCAGCAGCTCGGGACAGTTCACTGAAGCTTTCTTT.

The rearrangement uses TRBV7-3 and TRBJ2-2; tentatively, D is TRBD2 (6 bases). Per germline, CDR1 SGHTA and CDR2 FQGTGA. CDR3 length equals 15 residues. Trimming removed 0 bases at V and 4 bases at J, with 9 bases between. As DNA, the CDR3 is TGTGCCAGCAGCTTAACGTCGGGGGTCACCGGGGAGCTGTTTTTT. It codes for CASSLTSGVTGELFF.

The V gene is TRBV29-1, the J gene TRBJ1-2; no clear D gene. V was shortened by 3 bases and J by 4 bases, with 9 bases between the two germline ends. The germline CDR1 and CDR2 sequences are SQVTM and ANQGSEA. CDR3 length: 12 amino acids. Here the CDR3 reads CSVDSDSYGYTF. CDR3 coding DNA: TGCAGCGTTGACAGTGACTCCTATGGCTACACCTTC. The full variable domain, in which reference TRBV29-1 and TRBJ1-2 provide the parts outside the CDR3, is SAVISQKPSRDICQRGTSLTIQCQVDSQVTMMFWYRQQPGQSLTLIATANQGSEATYESGFVIDKFPISRPNLTFSTLTVSNMSPEDSSIYLCSVDSDSYGYTFGSGTRLTVV.

This clone was observed a single time. The gene calls are TRBV9 and TRBJ1-2; D not certain. CDR3 length: 12 amino acids. V lost 4 bases and J 6 bases, leaving 10 bases between the germline ends. CDR1 and CDR2 from the germline V gene are SGDLS and YYNGEE. The CDR3: CASSLYSDGYTF. CDR3 coding DNA: TGTGCCAGCAGCCTGTACTCGGATGGCTACACCTTC.

This rearrangement joins TRBV7-9 to TRBJ2-3, with a tentative D call TRBD1 (6 bases). Trimming cost V 5 bases and J 2 bases, with 11 bases left between them. The CDR3 has 14 residues. CDR1 SEHNR and CDR2 FQNEAQ come from the germline V gene (reference sequence). The CDR3 region has the DNA TGTGCCAGCAGCAAGAGACAGGCCACAGATACGCAGTATTTT. This codes for CASSKRQATDTQYF.

CDR3 bases: TGTGCCAGCAGCCAAGTTGTGGGGGCCACTAACGAGCAGTACTTC. Residues: CASSQVVGATNEQYF. V and J are TRBV4-2 and TRBJ2-7; tentatively, D is TRBD1 (6 bases). Germline lookup yields CDR1 LGHNA and CDR2 YNFKEQ. The length of the CDR3 is 15 residues. The germline V and J ends were trimmed by 1 base and 5 bases, with 15 bases remaining between them.

The genes are TRBV5-1 and TRBJ2-7, with a tentative D call TRBD1 (5 bases). V dropped 3 bases and J dropped 2 bases, with 9 bases sitting between them. CDR1 is SGHRS and CDR2 is YFSETQ in the germline V gene. This CDR3 spans 13 amino acids. The DNA for the CDR3 is TGCGCCAGCAGCTCAGGGTCTACCTACGAGCAGTACTTC. Its translation is CASSSGSTYEQYF.

This chain joins TRBV6-5 and TRBJ2-3; D remains ambiguous. Trimming removed 6 bases at V and 1 base at J, with 11 bases between. Germline CDR1 reads MNHEY; CDR2 reads SVGAGI. This CDR3 has 14 amino acids. CDR3 region: CASSGGGRTDTQYF. CDR3 nucleotide sequence: TGTGCCAGCAGCGGCGGTGGGCGCACAGATACGCAGTATTTT.

This CDR3 is CASSLEGTEDTIYF. The DNA of the CDR3 is TGCGCCAGCAGCTTGGAGGGGACAGAGGACACCATATATTTT. The V gene is TRBV5-1, the J gene TRBJ1-3; 7 bases fit TRBD1. The CDR3 consists of 14 residues. Trimming removed 0 bases from V and 8 bases from J; junction bases left unmatched: 5. Germline V CDR1 and CDR2: SGHRS, YFSETQ.

V is TRBV5-5 and J is TRBJ2-3; the match to TRBD1 covers 8 bases. J lost 4 bases, V lost 2 bases, and 6 bases had no gene match. Germline lookup yields CDR1 SGHKS and CDR2 YYEKEE (reference sequence). This CDR3 region has 15 residues. The DNA of the CDR3 is TGTGCCAGCAGCTTAAACCCAGGGGGCGCAGATACGCAGTATTTT. This translates into CASSLNPGGADTQYF.

The chain employs TRBV7-2 and TRBJ1-2; no reliable D call. V dropped 4 bases and J dropped 5 bases, with 11 bases sitting between them. The germline gives CDR1 SGHTA, CDR2 FQGNSA. The CDR3 runs 13 residues. The CDR3 nucleotides read TGTGCCAGCAGCTCAAGGGAGCGTTATGGCTACACCTTC. This sequence encodes CASSSRERYGYTF.

J is TRBJ1-5 and V is TRBV7-8, with 7 positions matching TRBD1. J gave up 0 bases and V 1 base, and 12 bases lay outside the gene matches. The CDR3 runs 19 residues. In germline, CDR1 is SGHVS, CDR2 FQNEAQ. The DNA for the CDR3 is TGTGCCAGCAGCTTAGAGACGGACAGGCGGCGCGATAGCAATCAGCCCCAGCATTTT. This sequence encodes CASSLETDRRRDSNQPQHF.

The genes are TRBV7-8 and TRBJ2-5, with TRBD2 matching over 8 bases. This CDR3 comprises 16 residues. The V segment lost 5 bases and the J segment 4 bases; nucleotides outside the gene matches: 12. Looked up from germline, CDR1 is SGHVS and CDR2 is FQNEAQ. The CDR3 DNA reads as TGTGCCAGCAGCCCAAAGGGACTAGGGAGGGGAGAGACCCAGTACTTC. It codes for CASSPKGLGRGETQYF.